These 22 T cell receptor beta chains were all obtained from the same sample, sequenced in a study of identical twins. From the 5' RACE reads, TCRdb called clonotypes with MiXCR, one entry per CDR3 protein. This sample yields around 670,000 distinct CDR3 sequences, of which 6.1% are seen a single time; 1.5% to 2% belongs to the top ten. Sequenced input: naive T cells sorted from blood. These receptor sequences come from a man between 18 and 29 years old in good health.

This chain joins TRBV7-9 and TRBJ2-5; D gene ambiguous. From germline, CDR1 is SEHNR and CDR2 FQNEAQ (reference sequence). The CDR3 has 13 amino acids. Trimming left V 4 bases short and J 3 bases short, with 9 bases between. The CDR3 loop is CASSYGGKETQYF. The CDR3 nucleotides are TGTGCCAGCAGCTATGGCGGAAAAGAGACCCAGTACTTC. Filled out from reference TRBV7-9 and TRBJ2-5, the complete variable domain reads DTGVSQNPRHKITKRGQNVTFRCDPISEHNRLYWYRQTLGQGPEFLTYFQNEAQLEKSRLLSDRFSAERPKGSFSTLEIQRTEQGDSAMYLCASSYGGKETQYFGPGTRLLVL.

This clonotype was counted only a few times. For the CDR3, the DNA is TGTGCCAGCAGTTACTCCCCGGGACAGGACTATGGCTACACCTTC. This codes for CASSYSPGQDYGYTF. The V and J genes are TRBV6-5 and TRBJ1-2; 8 bases match TRBD1. Germline V gene data show CDR1 as MNHEY and CDR2 as SVGAGI. The CDR3 is 15 residues long. Trimming at V came to 0 bases and at J to 3 bases, leaving 3 bases not matched to a gene.

CDR3 amino acids: CASRGQGAVAGGYEQYF. The CDR3 DNA is TGTGCCAGCAGAGGACAGGGCGCGGTCGCGGGAGGCTACGAGCAGTACTTC. J is TRBJ2-7 and V is TRBV6-1; either TRBD1 or TRBD2 may fit D (8 bases each). The CDR3 consists of 17 residues. Germline lookup yields CDR1 MNHNS and CDR2 SASEGT. V was pared by 6 bases and J by 3 bases, with 24 bases between.

This clonotype was recorded a few times. The chain carries TRBV18 and TRBJ1-5; possible D gene TRBD1, 5 bases. Germline CDR1 KGHSH, CDR2 LQKENI. With 2 bases removed from V and 4 bases from J, the gap between germline ends came to 15 bases. The CDR3 contains 16 residues. CDR3 DNA: TGTGCCAGCTCACCAAACGGACGGGGCTTGAATCAGCCCCAGCATTTT. Translating it yields CASSPNGRGLNQPQHF.

This clonotype was detected ten times or more. This chain's CDR3 is CSASNPRIDEQFF. The CDR3 DNA reads TGCAGTGCTAGTAACCCCCGCATAGATGAGCAGTTCTTC. This sequence joins TRBV20-1 and TRBJ2-1; no definite D call. The length of the CDR3 is 13 residues. V dropped 3 bases and J dropped 8 bases, with 14 bases sitting between them. Germline assignment: CDR1 DFQATT and CDR2 SNEGSKA (reference sequence).

At least ten counts were recorded for this clonotype. The rearrangement uses TRBV4-2 and TRBJ2-3; 7 bases map to TRBD1. V lost 0 bases, J lost 8 bases, and 8 bases stayed unmatched. CDR1 LGHNA and CDR2 YNFKEQ come from the germline V gene. CDR3 length equals 15 residues. The CDR3, as DNA: TGTGCCAGCAGCCAAGACGGTGGACAGGCGGCTACGCAGTATTTT. This gives the protein CASSQDGGQAATQYF.

This clonotype has a handful of counts. This chain joins TRBV20-1 and TRBJ2-1, with 9 bases identical to TRBD2. Per germline, CDR1 DFQATT and CDR2 SNEGSKA (reference sequence). This CDR3 is built from 14 residues. The junction had 5 bases not matched to a gene; V was cut back by 5 bases and J by 3 bases. DNA for the CDR3: TGCAGTGCTGGTAGCGGGAGAAACTACAATGAGCAGTTCTTC. This encodes CSAGSGRNYNEQFF.

Many counts were recorded for this clonotype. The chain carries TRBV11-1 and TRBJ2-1, with D unresolved. V was cut by 6 bases and J by 9 bases, with 12 bases left in between. Germline CDR1 is SGHAT and CDR2 is FQDESV (reference sequence). This CDR3 has 12 residues. CDR3 sequence (DNA): TGTGCCAGCAGGCCATACTCCGGTGAGCAGTTCTTC. Its protein is CASRPYSGEQFF. The full variable domain, rest sourced from reference TRBV11-1 and TRBJ2-1, is EAEVAQSPRYKITEKSQAVAFWCDPISGHATLYWYRQILGQGPELLVQFQDESVVDDSQLPKDRFSAERLKGVDSTLKIQPAELGDSAMYLCASRPYSGEQFFGPGTRLTVL.

This clonotype was recorded a few times. This rearrangement joins TRBV19 to TRBJ2-3; no clear D gene. Germline assignment: CDR1 LNHDA and CDR2 SQIVND (reference sequence). This CDR3 spans 15 amino acids. Trimming removed 7 bases at V and 2 bases at J, with 16 bases between. In nucleotides, the CDR3 is TGTGCCAGTACAATGGGTTCCAGTTACACAGATACGCAGTATTTT. Protein: CASTMGSSYTDTQYF.

The chain combines TRBV2 with TRBJ1-2; TRBD1 is a possible D gene (5 bases). Trimming pared 3 bases from V and 3 bases from J, leaving 17 bases between. CDR1 SNHLY and CDR2 FYNNEI come from the germline V gene. The CDR3 spans 16 residues. This CDR3 reads CASSDGATVTYYGYTF. CDR3 in DNA: TGTGCCAGCAGTGATGGGGCGACAGTAACTTACTATGGCTACACCTTC.

The chain combines TRBV10-3 with TRBJ2-5, with a possible D match to TRBD1 (5 bases). Germline V lookup: CDR1 ENHRY, CDR2 SYGVKD. Trimming left V 3 bases short and J 4 bases short, with 6 bases between. CDR3 length: 12 amino acids. CDR3 coding DNA: TGTGCCATCAGTGACCAGGGAGAGACCCAGTACTTC. Translation gives CAISDQGETQYF.

The V and J genes are TRBV12-3 or TRBV12-4 and TRBJ1-2; D remains ambiguous. This CDR3 spans 12 amino acids. Trimming removed 4 bases from V and 7 bases from J, with 10 bases in between. The CDR3 is CASSSGSGGYTF. CDR3 sequence (DNA): TGTGCCAGCAGTTCGGGGTCGGGTGGCTACACCTTC.

This clonotype was picked up many times. The chain carries TRBV11-1 and TRBJ2-7, with TRBD1 matching over 7 bases. The germline V gene has CDR1 SGHAT and CDR2 FQDESV (reference sequence). With V trimmed by 5 bases and J by 2 bases, 9 bases remained unmatched. The CDR3 sequence is 15 residues long. The CDR3 sequence: CASSPEDRNTYEQYF. The CDR3 DNA sequence: TGTGCCAGCAGCCCAGAGGACAGGAACACCTACGAGCAGTACTTC.

This clonotype was seen only a few times. The chain has TRBV5-1 and TRBJ1-2, with D possibly being TRBD1 (6 bases). The V gene lost 1 base and the J gene lost 0 bases, with 10 bases spanning the gap. CDR3 length: 15 amino acids. Looked up from germline, CDR1 is SGHRS and CDR2 is YFSETQ. CDR3 residues: CASSLNREPNYGYTF. CDR3 sequence (DNA): TGCGCCAGCAGCTTGAACAGGGAGCCTAACTATGGCTACACCTTC.

This clonotype turned up a few times. The chain links TRBV18 to TRBJ2-5; D possibly corresponds to TRBD1 (5 bases). The CDR3 consists of 12 residues. V lost 5 bases, J lost 4 bases, and 8 bases lay in between. CDR1 and CDR2 (germline): KGHSH, LQKENI. CDR3 coding DNA: TGTGCCAGCTCAGGTACAGGAGAGACCCAGTACTTC. Its translation is CASSGTGETQYF.

This clonotype appeared many times. The gene calls are TRBV4-1 and TRBJ2-2, with unresolved D. Deletions cut 1 base from V and 2 bases from J, with 8 bases between. Looked up from germline, CDR1 is MGHRA and CDR2 is YSYEKL. The CDR3 has 15 amino acids. CDR3 in amino acids: CASSQALPNTGELFF. CDR3 nucleotide sequence: TGCGCCAGCAGCCAAGCACTACCAAACACCGGGGAGCTGTTTTTT.

This clonotype has ten or more counts. V usage is TRBV12-3 or TRBV12-4 and J usage is TRBJ2-7; 8 nucleotides agree with TRBD1. The junction had 1 base not matched to a gene; V was cut back by 3 bases and J by 3 bases. This CDR3 contains 13 residues. The CDR3 region is CASSFGTGYEQYV. DNA for the CDR3: TGTGCCAGCAGTTTCGGGACAGGCTACGAGCAGTACGTC.

This clonotype was seen ten or more times. The gene calls are TRBV5-1 and TRBJ2-3; no definite D call. Deletions cut 0 bases from V and 6 bases from J, with 14 bases between. The CDR3 has 15 amino acids. Germline values: CDR1 SGHRS, CDR2 YFSETQ. The CDR3 DNA reads TGCGCCAGCAGCTTGGTGGGTAGCAGTTCCGATACGCAGTATTTT. Protein sequence: CASSLVGSSSDTQYF.

At least ten counts were recorded for this clonotype. This chain connects TRBV6-2 or TRBV6-3 to TRBJ2-7; 8 positions agree with TRBD2. This CDR3 spans 17 amino acids. Germline trimming cut 0 bases from V and 4 bases from J; bases unmatched to any gene: 11. Germline loops: CDR1 MNHEY, CDR2 SVGEGT. The CDR3 loop reads CASSYSIGTRSWYEQYF. The DNA of the CDR3 is TGTGCCAGCAGTTACTCGATTGGGACTAGAAGTTGGTACGAGCAGTACTTC.

This clonotype was seen only a few times. The chain has TRBV2 and TRBJ2-3; 9 positions match TRBD1. The junction had 4 bases not matched to a gene; V was cut back by 3 bases and J by 3 bases. Germline V gives CDR1 SNHLY, CDR2 FYNNEI. The CDR3 runs to 15 residues. CDR3 nucleotides: TGTGCCAGCAGTGACACAGGGGGCAGGACAGATACGCAGTATTTT. Amino acid sequence: CASSDTGGRTDTQYF.

This clonotype was detected a few times. The chain is built from TRBV28 and TRBJ1-5; 10 nucleotides line up with TRBD1. The CDR3 has 14 residues. CDR1 is MDHEN and CDR2 is SYDVKM in the germline V gene. J lost 5 bases, V lost 5 bases, and 3 bases had no gene match. CDR3 loop: CASSGDRGDQPQHF. CDR3 coding DNA: TGTGCCAGCAGTGGGGACAGGGGAGATCAGCCCCAGCATTTT.

This clonotype was detected ten times or more. The rearrangement uses TRBV7-8 and TRBJ2-2; D may match TRBD1 or TRBD2 (5 bases each). The CDR3 is made up of 15 amino acids. Germline loops: CDR1 SGHVS, CDR2 FQNEAQ. V dropped 6 bases and J dropped 6 bases, with 17 bases sitting between them. As DNA, the CDR3 is TGTGCCAGCAGAAACCCGGGACGTCAGGCCGGGGAGCTGTTTTTT. Its translation: CASRNPGRQAGELFF.